A selection of T cell receptor beta chains follows, all from one sample in a study of monozygotic twins with inflammatory bowel disease. After re-calling the 5' RACE reads, TCRdb lists one entry per CDR3 protein, DNA absent. The sample holds about 210,000 distinct CDR3 sequences. The sample consisted of blood. These receptors were taken from a human donor with ulcerative colitis or Crohn's disease, or a healthy co-twin of an affected twin (not recorded which). The CDR3 runs from the conserved cysteine through the conserved F or W.

v_call	j_call	cdr3_aa
TRBV7-2	TRBJ2-3	CASSSGTGGDTQYF
TRBV5-1	TRBJ2-5	CASSFLGLAGPQETQYF
TRBV9	TRBJ2-3	CASSRRLGLSTDTQYF
TRBV20-1	TRBJ2-1	CSARDGGLYNEQFF
TRBV6-2/TRBV6-3	TRBJ1-5	CASEGRFSNQPQHF
TRBV6-5	TRBJ2-2	CASSSRTDNTGELFF
TRBV20-1	TRBJ1-6	CSAPYRENSPLHF
TRBV5-1	TRBJ2-1	CASSLFGTLAGSNEQFF
TRBV5-8	TRBJ1-6	CASSLIGSPLHF
TRBV5-4	TRBJ2-1	CASSPTRGSHEQFF
TRBV19	TRBJ1-2	CATLDQGRDYGYTF
TRBV5-1	TRBJ2-2	CASSTGTGTSHRELFF
TRBV15	TRBJ1-2	CATSRDRAGYYGYTF
TRBV5-1	TRBJ2-1	CASSYLAGDYNEQFF
TRBV6-1	TRBJ1-5	CASSPHRRGQNQPQHF
TRBV27	TRBJ1-2	CASSHRPTGKDYGYTF
TRBV6-5	TRBJ2-3	CASRGLSDTQYF
TRBV12-3/TRBV12-4	TRBJ1-5	CASSPRTRGNQPQHF
TRBV5-6	TRBJ2-1	CASRMDPGVNEQFF
TRBV29-1	TRBJ2-3	CSVEVPGEGHTQYF
TRBV7-8	TRBJ1-5	CASSSRWGNQPQHF
TRBV20-1	TRBJ2-1	CSARTGGKREQFF
TRBV20-1	TRBJ2-7	CSARIESGIDYEQYF
TRBV6-1	TRBJ1-2	CASSTQGTFYGYTF
TRBV20-1	TRBJ2-1	CSATSDSGGDSQFF
TRBV6-5	TRBJ2-7	CASSSQFLGYEQYF
TRBV6-4	TRBJ1-3	CATPREGSGNTIYF
TRBV2	TRBJ2-1	CASSGGTRSVNEQFF
TRBV6-5	TRBJ2-3	CASSYGDRRTDTQYF
TRBV11-1	TRBJ2-2	CASSLYGVRQKNTGELFF
TRBV7-2	TRBJ2-5	CASSPHRAGGQETQYF
TRBV5-1	TRBJ2-1	CASRLLAGVGSGDEQFF
TRBV12-3/TRBV12-4	TRBJ2-1	CASSLAEVYNEQFF
TRBV5-4	TRBJ1-4	CASSLRYRGGEKLFF
TRBV20-1	TRBJ2-1	CSVLYTSGVHEQFF
TRBV5-6	TRBJ1-5	CASSSGARGNQPQHF
TRBV5-1	TRBJ1-2	CASSLAGQEEGYTF
TRBV5-5	TRBJ1-1	CASSLLGARTEAFF
TRBV7-6	TRBJ2-5	CASSSAGRGRQETQYF
TRBV24-1	TRBJ1-4	CATSDSDEKLFF
TRBV18	TRBJ1-2	CASSPNQPGQGHGYTF
TRBV2	TRBJ2-2	CASSEAQTGVTGELFF
TRBV6-5	TRBJ1-4	CASSYQQGADEKLFF
TRBV27	TRBJ1-2	CASSYLGTGGTSGYTF
TRBV20-1	TRBJ2-7	CSAAGTNYEQYF
TRBV2	TRBJ2-7	CASSEGPVSAYEQYF
TRBV12-3/TRBV12-4	TRBJ2-5	CASSLVSPLETQYF
TRBV12-3/TRBV12-4	TRBJ2-5	CASSYLGVETQYF
TRBV5-1	TRBJ2-3	CASSLDSSSTDTQYF
TRBV20-1	TRBJ1-1	CSATSANTEAFF
TRBV7-2	TRBJ2-5	CASSFQYQETQNF
TRBV14	TRBJ2-1	CASSALQGNNEQFF
TRBV21-1	TRBJ1-1	CASSDSLWVGTEAFF
TRBV3-1	TRBJ2-7	CASSPSGQGTYEQYF
TRBV11-2	TRBJ1-2	CASSSGDRGRSDGYTF